What follows describes a single T cell receptor beta chain. This clone was counted many times. No antigen is known for it. No base quality values were provided; no much bigger clone lies one nucleotide off. This sample stems from a study of beta chain features in type 1 diabetes (dated by TCRdb to the late 2010s). Regarding the complete study: No differences in mean age, gender distribution, total cell number or subset yield were found between patients and healthy donors. A total of 100 million to 140 million sorted cells were examined across all samples, and the number of cells per subset was strongly correlated with RNA yield. The study compared the TCRB repertoires of sorted circulating CD4+ T cell subsets in recently diagnosed type 1 diabetes patients with those in matched healthy donors. Regulatory and stem cell-like memory subsets were obtained from only 8 patients and about 8 healthy donors, while naive and central memory subsets were obtained from all 30 or so donors.

Points the paper makes about the study in general: PCR may preferentially amplify shorter templates, but because patient and control samples were amplified and corrected together, any resulting skew would affect both groups equally. Naive, central memory and regulatory TCRB repertoires appeared more similar among patients than among healthy donors. Fewer insertions and more nucleotide deletions at VDJ recombination sites were observed in patients with type 1 diabetes, implying thymic rearrangement abnormalities. Because cDNA rather than genomic DNA was sequenced, highly expressing activated cells could have been over-represented, although no difference in activation and CD3 levels was found between groups. A moderate but significant shortening of TCRB CDR3 length was observed in type 1 diabetes patients in all four CD4+ subsets. HLA sub-analyses involved small numbers of individuals, so any influence of HLA type on TCRB rearrangement remained unresolved.

CDR1 and CDR2 were assigned from the germline V gene as SGHAT and FQNNGV. The CDR3 starts with the cysteine, ends with the phenylalanine, and has 11 residues. Just CDR3 DNA is preserved here, 33 bases in frame from base 1. V loses 4 bases, J loses 6 bases, and the germline ends lie 7 bases apart. The entire amount of isolated RNA was reverse transcribed using the High Capacity cDNA Reverse Transcription Kit, so the sequenced TCRB transcripts were expressed ones. Naive, central memory and regulatory T cell samples underwent deep immunoSEQ sequencing, averaging roughly 3.4 million total reads per sample. Sorted cells were lysed in RLT buffer and RNA was extracted with DNase-treated RNeasy Micro or Mini kits, depending on cell number. Each cell subset was processed on its own to prevent cross-contamination, while patient and healthy donor samples were processed together. Using the immunoSEQ multiplex PCR, TCRB sequences were amplified from cDNA into 87-bp fragments spanning the CDR3 region. The amplicons were sequenced using the Illumina HiSeq platform. Processing in the source paper ran as follows. Synthetic template baselines were used to correct PCR bias computationally, reads within Hamming distance 2 were collapsed, and singletons that could not be merged were discarded. By aligning reads against IMGT, V, D and J genes, CDR3 length, and insertions or deletions at six rearrangement sites were assigned. Within each subset, clonotype counts were normalized to the number of sorted cells before true diversity and Gini coefficients were calculated with the tcR R package. The overlap coefficient, calculated on TCRB nucleotide sequences, was used to measure repertoire sharing. Here the immuneACCESS table is served through TCRdb, limited to in-frame sequences with V and J called. Missing clones are a known gap in these copies; in checked studies unresolved V genes cover under half, and the rest lacks a known reason. The V and J calls and clone size were taken over from that table, and D and trimming were inferred from the DNA. The sample table holds fewer than 400,000 clones, of which roughly a tenth were seen once. The top ten hold around 1% of the sample.

A single peripheral blood draw of about 120 mL on average was collected from each donor into heparinised tubes. Using a panel that included CD45RO, CCR7, CD25, CD127, CD95 and CD27, naive, central memory, regulatory and stem cell-like memory CD4+ T cells were sorted on a BD FACSAria II. Purity was above 98% for every sorted population. PBMCs were isolated right away by Lymphoprep density gradient centrifugation and were stained directly, without culture. Samples were stained and sorted in pairs, with one healthy donor and one patient per experiment, so that batch effects were minimized. This receptor was obtained from a man aged 30 to 45 with type 1 diabetes. The sequence links TRBV11-2 to TRBJ2-7, with a weak D call of TRBD2 (5 bases match). Sequencing used central memory CD4+ T cells from blood. Here the CDR3 is given as CASSSGGEQYF. The sequenced DNA is TGTGCCAGCAGCTCCGGAGGCGAGCAGTACTTC.